This is a list of T cell receptor beta chains from one sample in a study of blood T cell repertoires in COVID-19. The assay was immunoSEQ multiplex PCR, and TCRdb's table has in-frame clones only and misses some. Of over 250,000 clones in the sample, roughly 90% were seen once. The sequenced sample was peripheral blood. The receptors here all came from a man in his forties or fifties with acute or convalescent COVID-19. CDR3s include the opening cysteine and the closing phenylalanine or tryptophan. Each record gives: V gene, clone size, J gene, CDR3 length, D gene, CDR3 protein, CDR3 DNA. The D gene is left open where the match is weak. A row's size may be missing; if present it is once, few, many or a size class.

TRBV6-1	.	TRBJ1-5	16	.	CASSEGDNYSNQPQHF	TGTGCCAGCAGTGAGGGGGACAACTATAGCAATCAGCCCCAGCATTTT
TRBV30	once	TRBJ1-5	14	TRBD1	CAWSPSQGDQPQHF	TGTGCCTGGAGTCCCTCACAGGGGGATCAGCCCCAGCATTTT
TRBV6-5	once	TRBJ1-5	15	.	CASRTWTGGNQPQHF	TGTGCCAGCAGGACATGGACGGGGGGGAATCAGCCCCAGCATTTT
TRBV5-1	few	TRBJ2-2	14	.	CASSLQGDTGELFF	TGCGCCAGCAGCCTACAGGGAGACACCGGGGAGCTGTTTTTT
TRBV3-1/TRBV3-2	.	TRBJ1-5	14	TRBD1	CASSPAGGRGPQHF	TGTGCCAGCAGCCCCGCAGGGGGCCGGGGGCCCCAGCATTTT
TRBV6-5	.	TRBJ1-6	15	TRBD1	CASSYRQGKNSPLHF	TGTGCCAGCAGTTACCGACAGGGTAAAAATTCACCCCTCCACTTT
TRBV29-1	.	TRBJ2-3	15	TRBD1	CSVAGGSLSGDTQYF	TGCAGCGTTGCAGGGGGCAGTCTATCCGGAGATACGCAGTATTTT
TRBV4-1	once	TRBJ1-4	16	.	CASSQEGGPRNEKLFF	TGCGCCAGCAGCCAAGAAGGGGGACCCCGTAATGAAAAACTGTTTTTT
TRBV19	.	TRBJ1-1	17	.	CASSRHYGEGSRTEAFF	TGTGCCAGTAGTAGACACTACGGGGAGGGATCGAGAACTGAAGCTTTCTTT
TRBV10-3	.	TRBJ2-4	16	.	CAISDALLLSGNIQYF	TGTGCCATCAGTGATGCCCTTTTACTCTCCGGGAACATTCAGTACTTC
TRBV2	.	TRBJ1-4	13	.	CASSTHRDEKLFF	TGTGCCAGCTCAACCCATCGAGATGAAAAACTGTTTTTT
TRBV11-1	.	TRBJ2-3	16	TRBD2	CASSLGLAGVVDTQYF	TGTGCCAGCAGCCTCGGACTAGCGGGGGTGGTAGATACGCAGTATTTT
TRBV7-3	.	TRBJ1-1	13	.	CASSLAGDTEAFF	TGTGCCAGCAGCTTGGCGGGGGACACTGAAGCTTTCTTT
TRBV19	.	TRBJ1-2	15	.	CASSFGDSPNYGYTF	TGTGCCAGTAGTTTCGGTGATTCTCCTAACTATGGCTACACCTTC
TRBV28	.	TRBJ1-5	15	TRBD1	CASSLAGQPYQPQHF	TGTGCCAGCAGTTTAGCGGGACAGCCTTATCAGCCCCAGCATTTT
TRBV7-3	.	TRBJ1-6	13	TRBD1	CASSPGQNSPLHF	TGTGCCAGCAGCCCGGGACAGAATTCACCCCTCCACTTT
TRBV6-5	once	TRBJ2-5	16	TRBD2	CASSYSTSGATITQYF	TGTGCCAGCAGTTACTCGACCAGCGGGGCCACCATAACCCAGTACTTC
TRBV11-2	.	TRBJ1-1	16	.	CASSVKYRQGFTEAFF	TGTGCCAGCAGCGTCAAATACCGTCAGGGTTTCACTGAAGCTTTCTTT
TRBV7-9	.	TRBJ2-7	16	TRBD1	CASSRRTGHETYEQYF	TGTGCCAGCAGCAGAAGGACAGGCCACGAAACCTACGAGCAGTACTTC
TRBV5-4	.	TRBJ1-4	14	TRBD1	CASSSGTGDEKLFF	TGTGCCAGCAGCTCAGGGACAGGGGATGAAAAACTGTTTTTT
TRBV6-6	.	TRBJ1-4	14	.	CASSYGWTAEKLFF	TGTGCCAGCAGTTACGGGTGGACAGCCGAAAAACTGTTTTTT
TRBV19	.	TRBJ2-7	14	.	CASSISGLAYEQYF	TGTGCCAGTAGTATATCAGGTTTAGCCTACGAGCAGTACTTC
TRBV3-1/TRBV3-2	once	TRBJ2-1	12	.	CASSQLQGRQFF	TGTGCCAGCAGCCAGTTACAGGGCAGGCAGTTCTTC
TRBV6-5	.	TRBJ2-7	15	TRBD2	CASSTTSGGFYEQYF	TGTGCCAGCAGCACTACTAGCGGGGGCTTCTACGAGCAGTACTTC
TRBV6-5	.	TRBJ2-2	16	.	CASSYSVTVRTGELFF	TGTGCCAGCAGTTACTCAGTGACAGTTAGGACCGGGGAGCTGTTTTTT
TRBV5-4	.	TRBJ2-4	16	.	CASSLQALRGKNIQYF	TGTGCCAGCAGCTTACAGGCTCTCAGGGGCAAAAACATTCAGTACTTC
TRBV10-2	.	TRBJ2-7	13	.	CASGWGQNYEQYF	TGCGCCAGCGGTTGGGGCCAAAACTACGAGCAGTACTTC
TRBV12-5	.	TRBJ1-2	16	.	CASGLKGTIQEGGYTF	TGTGCTAGTGGTTTGAAAGGGACTATCCAGGAGGGTGGCTACACCTTC
TRBV5-5	.	TRBJ1-2	14	.	CASSLGQVNYGYTF	TGTGCCAGCAGCTTGGGGCAGGTTAACTATGGCTACACCTTC
TRBV7-3	.	TRBJ2-7	12	.	CASSLRGGEQYF	TGTGCCAGCAGCTTGAGGGGGGGCGAGCAGTACTTC
TRBV5-6	.	TRBJ2-7	13	.	CASSLQDSYEQYF	TGTGCCAGCAGCCTGCAGGACTCCTACGAGCAGTACTTC
TRBV7-6	.	TRBJ1-5	16	TRBD1	CASSPGQGMTNQPQHF	TGTGCCAGCAGCCCGGGACAGGGAATGACCAATCAGCCCCAGCATTTT
TRBV12-5	.	TRBJ2-3	16	TRBD1	CASGPPTGVGTDTQYF	TGTGCTAGTGGACCCCCCACAGGGGTAGGTACAGATACGCAGTATTTT
TRBV5-1	.	TRBJ2-2	14	.	CASSDSLGTGELFF	TGCGCCAGCAGCGACAGCCTGGGAACCGGGGAGCTGTTTTTT
TRBV6-1	.	TRBJ1-1	13	.	CASSESRNTEAFF	TGTGCCAGCAGTGAAAGTAGGAACACTGAAGCTTTCTTT
TRBV30	.	TRBJ2-1	14	.	CAWSVRGPYNEQFF	TGTGCCTGGAGTGTAAGGGGCCCTTACAATGAGCAGTTCTTC
TRBV19	few	TRBJ1-4	17	TRBD1	CASARDRVGEYNEKLFF	TGTGCCAGTGCCCGGGACAGGGTCGGAGAGTATAATGAAAAACTGTTTTTT
TRBV19	.	TRBJ1-1	16	TRBD1	CASSTPGDRLNTEAFF	TGTGCCAGTAGTACCCCAGGGGACAGGCTGAACACTGAAGCTTTCTTT
TRBV6-4	once	TRBJ2-2	14	.	CASSAGMGTGELFF	TGTGCCAGCAGTGCGGGGATGGGCACCGGGGAGCTGTTTTTT
TRBV6-6	.	TRBJ2-2	15	.	CASSFRQANTGELFF	TGTGCCAGCAGTTTCCGACAGGCGAACACCGGGGAGCTGTTTTTT
TRBV12-3/TRBV12-4	.	TRBJ2-2	12	.	CASSYSPGELFF	TGTGCCAGCAGTTACTCCCCCGGGGAGCTGTTTTTT
TRBV7-9	.	TRBJ1-6	14	TRBD1	CASSRDRGNSPLHF	TGTGCCAGCAGTAGGGACAGGGGGAATTCACCCCTCCACTTT
TRBV25-1	.	TRBJ1-2	15	.	CASSETYRGGYGYTF	TGTGCCAGCAGTGAAACTTACCGGGGAGGCTATGGCTACACCTTC
TRBV5-1	.	TRBJ2-5	14	.	CASSPFARAETQYF	TGCGCCAGCAGCCCCTTCGCGAGGGCGGAGACCCAGTACTTC
TRBV18	.	TRBJ2-1	17	TRBD1	CASSPPVGTGGYNEQFF	TGTGCCAGCTCACCACCGGTAGGGACAGGGGGATACAATGAGCAGTTCTTC
TRBV28	.	TRBJ1-2	12	.	CASSPRRSGYTF	TGTGCCAGCAGCCCTCGGCGGTCTGGCTACACCTTC
TRBV7-8	few	TRBJ1-5	17	TRBD1	CASSLNPGQAINQPQHF	TGTGCCAGCAGTCTTAACCCGGGACAGGCCATCAATCAGCCCCAGCATTTT
TRBV29-1	.	TRBJ1-2	14	TRBD1	CSVVTGIRGYGYTF	TGCAGCGTAGTGACAGGGATTCGTGGCTATGGCTACACCTTC
TRBV11-3	.	TRBJ2-7	13	.	CASGAGPSYEQYF	TGTGCCAGCGGCGCAGGGCCCTCCTACGAGCAGTACTTC
TRBV4-2	.	TRBJ1-4	16	TRBD1	CASSPQTQGGDEKLFF	TGTGCCAGCAGCCCACAAACACAGGGGGGGGATGAAAAACTGTTTTTT
TRBV5-6	.	TRBJ2-5	13	.	CASSLGGSETQYF	TGTGCCAGCAGCCTTGGAGGGTCAGAGACCCAGTACTTC
TRBV6-6	.	TRBJ1-5	15	TRBD1	CASDSRDRMNQPQHF	TGTGCCAGCGACAGCCGGGACAGGATGAATCAGCCCCAGCATTTT
TRBV6-5	.	TRBJ2-5	15	.	CASSYSGRPAETQYF	TGTGCCAGCAGTTACTCGGGGCGGCCCGCGGAGACCCAGTACTTC
TRBV19	.	TRBJ1-4	15	TRBD1	CASSMEPGQSEKLFF	TGTGCCAGTAGTATGGAACCGGGACAGAGTGAAAAACTGTTTTTT
TRBV27	.	TRBJ2-7	13	.	CASSLPGAYEQYF	TGTGCCAGCAGTTTGCCAGGGGCCTACGAGCAGTACTTC